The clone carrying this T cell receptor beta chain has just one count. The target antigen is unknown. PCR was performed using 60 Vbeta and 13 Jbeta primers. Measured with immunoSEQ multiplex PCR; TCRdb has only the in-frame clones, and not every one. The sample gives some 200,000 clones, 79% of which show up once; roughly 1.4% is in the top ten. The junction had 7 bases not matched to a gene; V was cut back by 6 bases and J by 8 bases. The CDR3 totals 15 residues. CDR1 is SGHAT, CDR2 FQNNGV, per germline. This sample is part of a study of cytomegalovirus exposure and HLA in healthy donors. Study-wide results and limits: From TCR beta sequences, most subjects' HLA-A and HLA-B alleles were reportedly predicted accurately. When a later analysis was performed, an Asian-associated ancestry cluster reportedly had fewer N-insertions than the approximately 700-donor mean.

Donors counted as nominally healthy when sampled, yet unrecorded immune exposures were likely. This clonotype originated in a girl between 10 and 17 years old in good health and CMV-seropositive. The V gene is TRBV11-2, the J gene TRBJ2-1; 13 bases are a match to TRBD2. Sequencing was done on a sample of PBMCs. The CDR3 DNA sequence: TGTGCCAGCAGTCAGGGACTAGCGGGGATCTATGAGCAGTTCTTC. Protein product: CASSQGLAGIYEQFF.